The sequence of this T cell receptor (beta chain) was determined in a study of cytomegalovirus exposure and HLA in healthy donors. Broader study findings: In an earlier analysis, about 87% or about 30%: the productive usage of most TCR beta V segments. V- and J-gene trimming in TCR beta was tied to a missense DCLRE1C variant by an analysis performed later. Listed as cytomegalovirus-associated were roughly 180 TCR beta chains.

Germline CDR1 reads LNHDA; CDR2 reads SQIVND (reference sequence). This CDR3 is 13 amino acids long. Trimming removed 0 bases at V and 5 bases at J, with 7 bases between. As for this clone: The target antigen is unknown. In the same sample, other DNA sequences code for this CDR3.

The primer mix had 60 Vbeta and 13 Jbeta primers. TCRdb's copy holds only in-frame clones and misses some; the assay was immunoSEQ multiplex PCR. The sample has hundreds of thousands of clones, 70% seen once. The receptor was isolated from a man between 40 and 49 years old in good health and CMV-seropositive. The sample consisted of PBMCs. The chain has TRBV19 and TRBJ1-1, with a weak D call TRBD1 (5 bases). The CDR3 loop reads CASSIDRETEAFF. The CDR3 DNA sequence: TGTGCCAGTAGTATAGACAGGGAAACTGAAGCTTTCTTT.